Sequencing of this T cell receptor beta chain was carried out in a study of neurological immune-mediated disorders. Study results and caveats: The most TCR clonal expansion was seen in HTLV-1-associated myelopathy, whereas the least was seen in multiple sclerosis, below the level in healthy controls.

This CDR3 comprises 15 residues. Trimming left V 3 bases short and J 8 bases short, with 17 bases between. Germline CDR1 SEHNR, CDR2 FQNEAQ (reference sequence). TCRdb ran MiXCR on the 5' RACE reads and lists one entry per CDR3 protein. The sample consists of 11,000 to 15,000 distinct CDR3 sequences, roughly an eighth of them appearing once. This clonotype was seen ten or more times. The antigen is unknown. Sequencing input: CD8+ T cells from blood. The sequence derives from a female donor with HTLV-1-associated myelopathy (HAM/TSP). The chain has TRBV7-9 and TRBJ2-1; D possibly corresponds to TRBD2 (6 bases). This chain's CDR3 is CASSFSSAGKDEQFF. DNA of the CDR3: TGTGCCAGCAGCTTTAGCTCGGCGGGAAAGGATGAGCAGTTCTTC.